The 29 T cell receptor beta chains listed next were all sequenced from one sample in a study of blood T cell repertoires in COVID-19. Clones were read by immunoSEQ multiplex PCR, and TCRdb kept only the in-frame ones, dropping some. The table lists 200,000 or so clones, roughly 80% of them singletons. Sequenced: peripheral blood. The receptors originated from a woman aged 55 to 70 with acute or convalescent COVID-19.

As DNA, the CDR3 is TGTGCCAGCAGACAGGGGGCCTCTGGCTACACCTTC. This gives the protein CASRQGASGYTF. The chain recombines TRBV12-3 or TRBV12-4 with TRBJ1-2; 9 bases line up with TRBD1. V shed 6 bases and J 7 bases; nucleotides not matched to a gene: 3. This CDR3 is 12 amino acids long.

The J gene is TRBJ2-6, the V gene TRBV6-6, with unresolved D. Germline CDR1 reads MNHNY; CDR2 reads SVGAGI (reference sequence). The CDR3 is made up of 15 amino acids. V shed 6 bases and J shed 1 base, with 10 bases lying between them. The CDR3 DNA reads as TGTGCCAGCAGCCCCCCTAATTCTGGGGCCAACGTCCTGACTTTC. Protein product: CASSPPNSGANVLTF.

Worth noting for this clone: One end of the junction is discordant with germline, which a read error may explain. This rearrangement joins TRBV3-1 (or the pseudogene TRBV3-2) to TRBJ1-6; D might be TRBD1 (6 bases). Germline V lookup: CDR1 LGHDT, CDR2 YNNKEL (reference sequence). The CDR3 contains 15 residues. Here the CDR3 DNA reads TGTGCCAGCAGTCAAGTCAGGGGTCCCAATTCACCCCTCCACTTT. As protein: CASSQVRGPNSPLHF.

This sequence joins TRBV9 and TRBJ1-6, with D maybe TRBD1 (5 bases). V was pared by 5 bases and J by 10 bases, with 16 bases between. The CDR3 consists of 14 residues. Germline V lookup: CDR1 SGDLS, CDR2 YYNGEE. This chain's CDR3 is CASSLGGFNSPLHF. CDR3 coding DNA: TGTGCCAGCAGTTTGGGGGGGTTCAACTCACCCCTCCACTTT.

The chain carries TRBV7-3 and TRBJ1-5; a weak D match, TRBD1 (6 bases). The CDR3 consists of 13 residues. The germline CDR1 and CDR2 sequences are SGHTA and FQGTGA. Trimming took 4 bases from V and 3 from J, leaving 7 bases between them. CDR3 loop: CASSWDNNQPQHF. The CDR3 nucleotides read TGTGCCAGCAGCTGGGACAACAATCAGCCCCAGCATTTT. The complete variable domain, with remaining parts taken from reference TRBV7-3 and TRBJ1-5, reads GAGVSQTPSNKVTEKGKYVELRCDPISGHTALYWYRQSLGQGPEFLIYFQGTGAADDSGLPNDRFFAVRPEGSVSTLKIQRTERGDSAVYLCASSWDNNQPQHFGDGTRLSIL.

This sequence joins TRBV2 and TRBJ2-1; 11 nucleotides align to TRBD2. Losses at the gene ends were 3 bases for V and 6 bases for J; bases not matched to a gene: 4. Germline CDR1 reads SNHLY; CDR2 reads FYNNEI. The CDR3 is 15 amino acids. CDR3 in DNA: TGTGCCAGCAGTGAGGTAACTAGCGGGGGCAATGAGCAGTTCTTC. Encoded protein: CASSEVTSGGNEQFF.

The genes are TRBV20-1 and TRBJ1-1; 8 positions agree with TRBD1. The length of the CDR3 is 11 residues. J gave up 11 bases and V 0 bases, and 2 bases lay outside the gene matches. Germline V lookup: CDR1 DFQATT, CDR2 SNEGSKA (reference sequence). The CDR3 DNA is TGCAGTGCTAGAGATCAGGGGGCGGCTTTCTTT. Translating it yields CSARDQGAAFF.

J is TRBJ1-1 and V is TRBV18, with a possible D match to TRBD1 (5 bases). Trimming removed 2 bases at V and 3 bases at J, with 16 bases between. Germline V CDR1 and CDR2: KGHSH, LQKENI. The CDR3 length is 16 residues. The CDR3 coding sequence is TGTGCCAGCTCACCATCTTGGGCAGGGCCGGACACTGAAGCTTTCTTT. It translates to CASSPSWAGPDTEAFF.

The rearrangement links TRBV4-1 to TRBJ1-4; D uncertain. The V gene's germline CDR1 is MGHRA and CDR2 YSYEKL. V was clipped by 3 bases and J by 7 bases, with 15 bases between them. This CDR3 contains 15 residues. This CDR3 is CASSQESTNREKLFF. CDR3 nucleotides: TGCGCCAGCAGCCAGGAGTCAACAAATCGTGAAAAACTGTTTTTT.

J is TRBJ1-1 and V is TRBV11-2; no reliable D call. The CDR3 runs to 16 residues. CDR1 is SGHAT and CDR2 is FQNNGV in the germline V gene. With 0 bases removed from V and 3 bases from J, the gap between germline ends came to 14 bases. The CDR3 reads CASSLDLPKADTEAFF. The CDR3 coding sequence is TGTGCCAGCAGCTTAGATCTTCCGAAGGCGGACACTGAAGCTTTCTTT.

CDR3 coding DNA: TGTGCCAGCAGCTTGGTGGAGGCCACTGAAGCTTTCTTT. It codes for CASSLVEATEAFF. V gene TRBV5-4 combines with J gene TRBJ1-1; no reliable D call. Germline CDR1 and CDR2: SGHNT and YYREEE (reference sequence). V was shortened by 0 bases and J by 4 bases, with 7 bases between the two germline ends. The CDR3 loop spans 13 amino acids.

This chain links TRBV6-5 with TRBJ1-2; D perhaps matches TRBD1 (5 bases). Germline V gene sequence: CDR1 MNHEY, CDR2 SVGAGI. V shed 7 bases and J shed 7 bases, with 22 bases lying between them. This CDR3 has 15 residues. The CDR3 DNA reads as TGTGCCAGCAATCCCCACGGGAGGGGCTCTGGTGGCTACACCTTC. It is translated as CASNPHGRGSGGYTF.

The rearrangement joins TRBV9 to TRBJ1-1, with D uncertain. The CDR3 covers 13 residues. V lost 0 bases and J 3 bases, leaving 6 bases between the germline ends. Germline-derived CDR1 and CDR2 are SGDLS and YYNGEE. Here the CDR3 DNA reads TGTGCCAGCAGCGTAGCTTGGCACACTGAAGCTTTCTTT. Protein product: CASSVAWHTEAFF.

Points on this clone: Other nucleotide sequences from this sample produce the same CDR3. V gene TRBV5-4 combines with J gene TRBJ2-5; 11 bases are a match to TRBD1. This CDR3 contains 15 residues. The ends lost 4 bases at V and 5 bases at J; junction bases unmatched: 7. Germline CDR1 is SGHNT and CDR2 is YYREEE (reference sequence). CDR3 sequence (DNA): TGTGCCAGCAGCCCAGGACAGGGGGCGTGGGAGACCCAGTACTTC. Translated: CASSPGQGAWETQYF.

The chain recombines TRBV30 with TRBJ1-2; 8 nucleotides agree with TRBD1. After removal of 0 bases from V and 8 bases from J, the junction contained 5 bases not matched to a gene. Germline lookup yields CDR1 GTSNPN and CDR2 SVGIG (reference sequence). This CDR3 contains 13 residues. As DNA, the CDR3 is TGTGCCTGGAGTGTTCGCAGGGGGCACGGCTACACCTTC. Residues: CAWSVRRGHGYTF.

The genes are TRBV30 and TRBJ1-6; TRBD1 agrees at 8 bases. V trimming: 0 bases; J trimming: 3 bases; junction bases outside the gene matches: 7. This CDR3 has 17 residues. Germline-derived CDR1 and CDR2 are GTSNPN and SVGIG (reference sequence). The CDR3 nucleotides read TGTGCCTGGAGTGTCCGATTCGGACAGGGCTATAATTCACCCCTCCACTTT. This translates into CAWSVRFGQGYNSPLHF. Full variable domain (missing parts from reference TRBV30 and TRBJ1-6): SQTIHQWPATLVQPVGSPLSLECTVEGTSNPNLYWYRQAAGRGLQLLFYSVGIGQISSEVPQNLSASRPQDRQFILSSKKLLLSDSGFYLCAWSVRFGQGYNSPLHFGNGTRLTVT.

This chain joins TRBV6-2 or TRBV6-3 and TRBJ2-5; no firm D call. V was shortened by 0 bases and J by 3 bases, with 20 bases between the two germline ends. CDR1 and CDR2 from the germline V gene are MNHEY and SVGEGT. The CDR3 consists of 18 residues. Here the CDR3 reads CASSYSITADSQEETQYF. CDR3 coding DNA: TGTGCCAGCAGTTACTCGATCACAGCCGATTCCCAAGAAGAGACCCAGTACTTC.

This chain joins TRBV6-6 and TRBJ1-2; 7 nucleotides agree with TRBD1. V shed 5 bases, J shed 2 bases, and the junction held 2 bases outside the gene matches. The CDR3 consists of 13 residues. In germline, CDR1 is MNHNY, CDR2 SVGAGI (reference sequence). CDR3 amino acids: CASSDRVNYGYTF. The CDR3 region has the DNA TGTGCCAGCAGTGACAGGGTCAACTATGGCTACACCTTC.

The chain uses TRBV7-8 and TRBJ2-3, with 9 bases that match TRBD2. CDR1 and CDR2 (germline): SGHVS, FQNEAQ. The CDR3 has 19 residues. V shed 2 bases, J shed 4 bases, and the junction held 16 bases outside the gene matches. The CDR3 nucleotides are TGTGCCAGCAGCTTATCCCTAGGGGGTCGCGGGGGGGCCCCAGATACGCAGTATTTT. It specifies CASSLSLGGRGGAPDTQYF.

Turning to this clone: Compared with germline, one end of the junction differs, possibly owing to a read error. This chain uses TRBV18 with TRBJ1-2; the match to TRBD1 covers 7 bases. CDR1 and CDR2 (germline): KGHSH, LQKENI. The CDR3 consists of 15 residues. CDR3 DNA: TGTGCCAGCTCACCCATGGGGACAGATCCATATGCCTACACCTTC. Residues: CASSPMGTDPYAYTF.

This clone was picked up a small number of times. The V and J genes are TRBV5-1 and TRBJ1-3; a possible D gene is TRBD1 (5 bases). The CDR3 length is 16 residues. From germline, CDR1 is SGHRS and CDR2 YFSETQ. Trimming pared 2 bases from V and 2 bases from J, leaving 14 bases between. The CDR3: CASSFGGRSTGNTIYF. Written as DNA, the CDR3 is TGCGCCAGCAGCTTTGGGGGGAGGAGTACTGGAAACACCATATATTTT.

V usage is TRBV23-1 and J usage is TRBJ2-1; 7 bases line up with TRBD2. TRBV23-1 is noted as an ORF with a role that remains uncertain. J gave up 5 bases and V 6 bases, and 10 bases lay outside the gene matches. The CDR3 loop spans 15 amino acids. CDR3 bases: TGCGCCAGCAGGGGATGGGACGGGGGGAACAATGAGCAGTTCTTC. It is translated as CASRGWDGGNNEQFF.

V and J are TRBV27 and TRBJ1-4; D unresolved. Trimming stripped 5 bases from V and 3 bases from J, with 22 bases between. Germline CDR1 is MNHEY and CDR2 is SMNVEV (reference sequence). The CDR3 consists of 18 residues. CDR3 protein: CASSLTVEGLRANEKLFF. The DNA for the CDR3 is TGTGCCAGCAGTCTCACAGTGGAGGGCCTTCGCGCTAATGAAAAACTGTTTTTT.

This sequence joins TRBV5-4 and TRBJ1-1; D is ambiguous. This CDR3 has 15 amino acids. Per the germline V gene, CDR1 is SGHNT and CDR2 is YYREEE (reference sequence). Deletions cut 1 base from V and 2 bases from J, with 12 bases between. CDR3: CASSLRGGKNTEAFF. DNA for the CDR3: TGTGCCAGCAGCTTGCGGGGAGGAAAAAACACTGAAGCTTTCTTT.

This clone was seen more than once but under ten times. The chain's CDR3 is CASSGGTGSSGNTIYF. The CDR3 DNA is TGTGCCAGCTCAGGCGGGACAGGGTCATCTGGAAACACCATATATTTT. V gene TRBV18 combines with J gene TRBJ1-3; 9 nucleotides match TRBD1. The CDR3 length is 16 residues. V was pared by 5 bases and J by 1 base, with 6 bases of the junction left unmatched. Germline V CDR1 and CDR2: KGHSH, LQKENI.

This clone showed up just once. The chain joins TRBV11-3 to TRBJ2-1, with 7 bases identical to TRBD2. Germline lookup yields CDR1 SGHNT and CDR2 YENEEA. The ends lost 1 base at V and 0 bases at J; junction bases unmatched: 3. The CDR3 runs to 16 residues. The CDR3 protein is CASSLGRGGSYNEQFF. The CDR3 DNA reads as TGTGCCAGCAGCTTAGGACGCGGGGGCTCCTACAATGAGCAGTTCTTC.

The rearrangement joins TRBV5-4 to TRBJ1-2, with D tentatively TRBD1 (5 bases). The V end was cut by 4 bases, the J end by 3 bases, with 22 bases between. This CDR3 comprises 17 residues. Germline V gene data show CDR1 as SGHNT and CDR2 as YYREEE (reference sequence). CDR3: CASSPSLVGAVDYGYTF. The CDR3 coding sequence is TGTGCCAGCAGCCCGTCCTTAGTAGGGGCCGTGGACTATGGCTACACCTTC.

The J gene is TRBJ2-3, the V gene TRBV5-4; 8 bases are shared with TRBD2. V lost 5 bases, J lost 2 bases, and 7 bases stayed unmatched. CDR1 is SGHNT, CDR2 YYREEE, per germline (reference sequence). The CDR3 spans 15 residues. Here the CDR3 DNA reads TGTGCCAGCAGTCCACGCGGGGGGTACACAGATACGCAGTATTTT. Translating it yields CASSPRGGYTDTQYF.

The chain uses TRBV30 and TRBJ2-1; 8 positions agree with TRBD1. V dropped 2 bases and J dropped 3; count of bases not matched to a gene: 3. Germline V lookup: CDR1 GTSNPN, CDR2 SVGIG (reference sequence). There are 14 residues in the CDR3. This CDR3 reads CAWSSDRGYNEQFF. The CDR3 DNA is TGTGCCTGGAGTTCCGACAGGGGCTACAATGAGCAGTTCTTC.